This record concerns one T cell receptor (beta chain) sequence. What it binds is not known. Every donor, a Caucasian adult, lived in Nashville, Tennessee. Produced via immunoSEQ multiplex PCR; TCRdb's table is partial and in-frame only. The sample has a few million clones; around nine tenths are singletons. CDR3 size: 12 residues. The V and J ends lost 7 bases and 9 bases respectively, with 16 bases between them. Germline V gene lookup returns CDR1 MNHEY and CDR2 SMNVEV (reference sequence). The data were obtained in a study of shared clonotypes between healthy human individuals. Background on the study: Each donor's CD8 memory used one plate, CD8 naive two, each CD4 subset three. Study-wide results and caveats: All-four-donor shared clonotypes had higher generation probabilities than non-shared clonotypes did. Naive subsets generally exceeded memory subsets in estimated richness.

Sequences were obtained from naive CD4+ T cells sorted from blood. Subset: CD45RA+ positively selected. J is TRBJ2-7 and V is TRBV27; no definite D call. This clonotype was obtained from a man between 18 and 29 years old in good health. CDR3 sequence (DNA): TGTGCCAGCAATTTTTCACGGGCACGGCAGTACTTC. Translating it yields CASNFSRARQYF.